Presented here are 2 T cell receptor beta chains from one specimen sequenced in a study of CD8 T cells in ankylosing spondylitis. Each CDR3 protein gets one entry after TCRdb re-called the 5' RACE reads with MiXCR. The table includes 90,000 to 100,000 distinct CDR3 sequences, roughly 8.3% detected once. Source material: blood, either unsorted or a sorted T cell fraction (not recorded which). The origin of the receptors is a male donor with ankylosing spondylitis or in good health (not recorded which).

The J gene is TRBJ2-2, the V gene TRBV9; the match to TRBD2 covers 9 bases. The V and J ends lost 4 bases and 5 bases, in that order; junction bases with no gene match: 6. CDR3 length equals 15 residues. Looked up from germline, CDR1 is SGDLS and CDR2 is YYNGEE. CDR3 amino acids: CASSFGTSRTGELFF. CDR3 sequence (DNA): TGTGCCAGCAGCTTCGGGACTAGCAGAACCGGGGAGCTGTTTTTT.

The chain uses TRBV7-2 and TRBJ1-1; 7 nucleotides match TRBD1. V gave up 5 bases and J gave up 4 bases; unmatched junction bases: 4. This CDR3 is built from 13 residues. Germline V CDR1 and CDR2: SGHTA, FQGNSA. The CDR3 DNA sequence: TGTGCCAGCAGCCGGACAGGATTCACTGAAGCTTTCTTT. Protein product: CASSRTGFTEAFF. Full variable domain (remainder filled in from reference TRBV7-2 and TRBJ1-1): GAGVSQSPSNKVTEKGKDVELRCDPISGHTALYWYRQSLGQGLEFLIYFQGNSAPDKSGLPSDRFSAERTGGSVSTLTIQRTQQEDSAVYLCASSRTGFTEAFFGQGTRLTVV.